This TCR beta chain was recovered during a study of T-cell memory formation after mild COVID-19 (dated by TCRdb to the early 2020s). Turning to the overall study: Most TCR sequence clusters were specific to one of the two donors. In a couple of donors, T-cell clones that expanded and contracted after mild COVID-19 were followed by sequencing TCRalpha and TCRbeta repertoires longitudinally. Two young, previously healthy adult volunteers made up the cohort, one male and one female. Summary of the overall study and its limitations: Contracting CD4+ clones turned up mainly in the CM and EM memory subsets, whereas EMRA was where CD8+ clones were enriched. From day 15 to 85, contracting clones showed balanced CD4/CD8 phenotypes, whereas a second wave of clones that expanded from day 15 to 37 leaned towards CD4+. Some responding clones were detected in pre-infection memory, suggesting pre-existing cross-reactive memory T cells joined the SARS-CoV-2 response. The second-wave clones that peaked on day 37 were not confirmed to be SARS-CoV-2 specific. Only a couple of mild cases were covered in the study, and larger cohorts including severe cases with pre-infection samples were considered necessary.

The germline V gene (reference sequence) provides CDR1 SEHNR and CDR2 FQNEAQ. The CDR3 sequence holds 14 residues, the cysteine and phenylalanine included. The entry retains the CDR3 DNA only, 42 bases that are in frame from base 1. The germline ends are 15 bases apart after V is trimmed by 11 bases and J by 2 bases. Ficoll-Paque density gradient centrifugation was used to isolate PBMCs. Data came from an Illumina NovaSeq 6000. TCRalpha and TCRbeta cDNA libraries were built by 5'RACE with constant-segment primers, adding sample barcodes and unique molecular identifiers. RNA was extracted from every sample with Trizol reagent. Libraries were amplified in two PCR steps, with a second sample barcode and Illumina TruSeq adapters added in the second step. The libraries were sequenced on an Illumina NovaSeq using 2 x 150 bp paired-end reads. The study's own analysis went as follows. With migec v1.2.7, reads were demultiplexed and then collapsed into UMI-guided consensus sequences. Using mixcr v2.1.11, UMI consensuses were aligned to TRA and TRB V and J templates and then assembled into clonotypes. A clonotype was counted as expanded or contracted only when both edgeR and NoisET called the clonotype significant, with the noise models trained on biological replicates. For edgeR calls, the cutoffs were a false discovery rate-adjusted p below 0.01 and a log2 fold-change threshold of 1. As an exploratory analysis of dynamics, PCA with hierarchical clustering was applied to max-normalized trajectories of the 1000 most abundant clonotypes. The CD4 or CD8 phenotype of responding clones was assigned using the separately sequenced CD4+ and CD8+ repertoires. The raw public reads went through TCRdb reprocessing: fastp at Q25, MiXCR clone calling, in-frame beta chains kept. Duplicate CDR3 protein sequences are folded into a single record with the most common DNA and genes. For this entry, the V and J calls and clone size follow TCRdb and not the study's own pipeline. The sample table contains 55,000 to 75,000 distinct CDR3 sequences; only one count was recorded for roughly 25% of them. Of the sample, 40% to 45% is held by the ten largest clones.

In regard to this clonotype: The antigen it recognizes is unknown. No much larger clonotype is one base removed from it; base qualities were not supplied.

The sample taken for sequencing was PBMCs or a T cell subset sorted from them (not recorded which). Recombination linked TRBV7-9 to TRBJ2-2; the D segment is perhaps TRBD1 or TRBD2, each sharing 6 matched bases. The receptor was isolated from a young man who had mild COVID-19 (a few samples of this study predate the infection). The sample titles of this study are shuffled in the database, so cell type and time point are left out; the donor was told from shared clones. The CDR3 has the sequence CAGGRGRNTGELFF. The nucleotide sequence reads TGTGCCGGTGGCCGGGGGCGCAACACCGGGGAGCTGTTTTTT.